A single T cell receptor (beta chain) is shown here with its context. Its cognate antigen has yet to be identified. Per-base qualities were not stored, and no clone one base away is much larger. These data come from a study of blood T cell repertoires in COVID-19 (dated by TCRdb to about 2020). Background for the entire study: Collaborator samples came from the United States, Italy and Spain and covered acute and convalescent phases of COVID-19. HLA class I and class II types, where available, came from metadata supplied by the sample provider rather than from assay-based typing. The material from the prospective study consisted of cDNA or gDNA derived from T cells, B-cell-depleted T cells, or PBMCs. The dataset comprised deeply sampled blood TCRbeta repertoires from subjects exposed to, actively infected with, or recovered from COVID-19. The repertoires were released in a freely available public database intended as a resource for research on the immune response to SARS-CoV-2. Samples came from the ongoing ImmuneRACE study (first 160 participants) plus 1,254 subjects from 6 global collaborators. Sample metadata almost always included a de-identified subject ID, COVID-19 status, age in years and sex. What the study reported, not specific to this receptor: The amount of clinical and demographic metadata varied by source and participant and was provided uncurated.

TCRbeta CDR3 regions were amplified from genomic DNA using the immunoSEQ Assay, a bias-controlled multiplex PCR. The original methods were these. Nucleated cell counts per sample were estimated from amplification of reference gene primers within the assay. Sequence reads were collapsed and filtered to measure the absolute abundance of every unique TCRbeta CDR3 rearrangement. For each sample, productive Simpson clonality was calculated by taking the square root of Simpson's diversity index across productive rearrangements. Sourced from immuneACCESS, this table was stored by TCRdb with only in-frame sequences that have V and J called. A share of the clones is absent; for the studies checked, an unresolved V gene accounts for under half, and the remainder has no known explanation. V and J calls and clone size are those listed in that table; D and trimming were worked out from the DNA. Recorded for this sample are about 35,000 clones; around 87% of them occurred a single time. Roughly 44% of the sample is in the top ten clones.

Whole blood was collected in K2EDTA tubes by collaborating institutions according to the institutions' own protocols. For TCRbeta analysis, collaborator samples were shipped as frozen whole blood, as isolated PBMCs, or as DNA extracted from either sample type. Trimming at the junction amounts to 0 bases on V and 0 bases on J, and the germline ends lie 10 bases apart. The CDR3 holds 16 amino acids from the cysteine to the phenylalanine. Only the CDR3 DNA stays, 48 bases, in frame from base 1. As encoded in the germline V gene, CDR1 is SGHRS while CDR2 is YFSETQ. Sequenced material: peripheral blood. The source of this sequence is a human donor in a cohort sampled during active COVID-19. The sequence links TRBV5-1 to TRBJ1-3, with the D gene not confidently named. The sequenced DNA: TGCGCCAGCAGCTTGGGAGGCAGCGCCTCTGGAAACACCATATATTTT. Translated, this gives CASSLGGSASGNTIYF.